The present T cell receptor (beta chain) was sequenced within a study of PD-1 blockade in mismatch repair-deficient tumors listed by TCRdb under 2017. With regard to the full study: Between September 2013 and September 2016, the trial enrolled fewer than 95 consecutive patients with approximately eleven mismatch repair-deficient cancer types, every one of whom had been previously treated and was progressing. Deep sequencing of TCR CDR3 regions was used to track tumor-associated T cell clones in peripheral blood of patients responding to PD-1 blockade. What the authors observed across the whole study: After pembrolizumab, tumor-resident clones, which were often undetectable in blood before treatment, expanded rapidly and then contracted, generally ahead of radiologic responses.

On this clone: Its cognate antigen has yet to be identified. No base-level quality is on record; no much larger clone is a single base apart.

The library was obtained by the immunoSEQ multiplex PCR assay. TCRdb holds this immuneACCESS table with in-frame rearrangements only. Some clones are missing; in checked studies, unresolved V genes explain under half, and the rest has no known cause. A total of 60,000 to 70,000 clones appear in this sample, 88% of them only once. The top ten hold approximately 13% of the sample. Mismatch repair deficiency was established in every enrolled patient by polymerase chain reaction or immunohistochemistry. TCR sequencing was performed for a few patients who responded to pembrolizumab therapy. In the phase II trial, pembrolizumab PD-1 blockade was tested prospectively in advanced mismatch repair-deficient cancers, no matter which tissue of origin the cancers came from. Peripheral blood T cell samples were collected serially, before PD-1 blockade began and at several time points afterward. Blood sampling time points were reported as weeks after the first dose of pembrolizumab.

V is cut by 1 base and J by 0 bases, and the space between the germline ends is 10 bases. The germline V gene supplies CDR1 SGHTA and CDR2 FQGNSA. The CDR3 runs 16 amino acids, cysteine and phenylalanine included. Only the CDR3 DNA is retained, 48 bases long and in frame from the first base. This clonotype originated in an adult with mismatch repair-deficient cancer. The sample consisted of peripheral blood, taken 52 weeks after starting pembrolizumab. In this chain, TRBV7-2 is recombined with TRBJ1-5; too little of a D gene remains to name it. The CDR3 region: CASSLEHTFSNQPQHF. The DNA reads TGTGCCAGCAGCTTAGAGCATACATTTAGCAATCAGCCCCAGCATTTT. Reference TRBV7-2 and TRBJ1-5 proteins supply the regions before and after the CDR3; the full variable domain is: GAGVSQSPSNKVTEKGKDVELRCDPISGHTALYWYRQSLGQGLEFLIYFQGNSAPDKSGLPSDRFSAERTGGSVSTLTIQRTQQEDSAVYLCASSLEHTFSNQPQHFGDGTRLSIL.